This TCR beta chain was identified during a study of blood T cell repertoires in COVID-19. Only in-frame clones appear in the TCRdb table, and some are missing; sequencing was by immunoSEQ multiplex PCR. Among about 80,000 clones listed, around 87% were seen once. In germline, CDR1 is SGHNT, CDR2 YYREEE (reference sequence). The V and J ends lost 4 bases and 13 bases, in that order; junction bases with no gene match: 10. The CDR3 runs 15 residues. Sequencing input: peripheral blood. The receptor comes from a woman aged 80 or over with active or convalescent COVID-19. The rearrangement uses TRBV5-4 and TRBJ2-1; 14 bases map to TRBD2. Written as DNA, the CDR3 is TGTGCCAGCAGCCCTGGGGGGACTAGCGGGAGTCATCAGTTCTTC. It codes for CASSPGGTSGSHQFF.